A single sample gave rise to the 15 T cell receptor beta chains below, sequenced in a study of T-cell reconstitution after alpha-beta-depleted transplantation in children (TCRdb year 2016). Library preparation was by PCR. Sequencing used an Illumina HiSeq 2500. Molecular barcoding was employed in the preparation of TCR libraries, with unique molecular identifiers being used to normalize TCRbeta repertoire quantification. Using fastp at Q25 and MiXCR, TCRdb reprocessed the public reads and kept productive beta chains. Merged by CDR3 protein, the rows form single entries marked with the most common genes and DNA. Counted in this sample were about 640,000 distinct CDR3 sequences; approximately 12% of them appeared once. Around 2.2% of the sample belongs to the ten largest clones. The treatment or condition label, read with the paper, signifies: allogeneic hematopoietic cell transplantation with graft depleted of TCRalphabeta T cells and CD19 B cells.

The sample here was PBMCs, mostly from graft donor cells, taken 360 days after TCRalphabeta/CD19-depleted stem cell transplant. The receptors were sampled from a male patient aged 10 to 17 who had a stem cell transplant for acute myeloid leukemia, so the T cells may come from the graft donor.

There are a few counts of this clonotype. This sequence joins TRBV12-3 or TRBV12-4 and TRBJ1-2, with D perhaps matching TRBD1 (5 bases). The CDR3 extends over 14 amino acids. The V and J ends lost 9 bases and 6 bases respectively, with 20 bases between them. CDR3 nucleotides: TGTGCCAGTTGGGGGGGGTATCGGAGGGATGGCTACACCTTC. Translated: CASWGGYRRDGYTF.

In its sample, this clonotype was seen a few times. The J gene is TRBJ2-1, the V gene TRBV28; D is unresolved. This CDR3 spans 15 amino acids. V lost 8 bases and J 0 bases, leaving 14 bases between the germline ends. Germline assignment: CDR1 MDHEN and CDR2 SYDVKM. The CDR3 DNA is TGTGCCAGCTCCCCCGCTAGGAGCTCCTACAATGAGCAGTTCTTC. It encodes CASSPARSSYNEQFF.

This clonotype was seen ten or more times. The CDR3 DNA sequence: TGTGCCAGCAGTTTAAGATCCGGGACCCCCTACGAGCAGTACTTC. As protein: CASSLRSGTPYEQYF. The chain joins TRBV28 to TRBJ2-7; D possibly uses TRBD1 or TRBD2 (5 bases each). The CDR3 runs 15 residues. V was clipped by 2 bases and J by 2 bases, with 13 bases between them. In germline, CDR1 is MDHEN, CDR2 SYDVKM.

The CDR3 sequence is CASSLWSAAQYF. In DNA form, the CDR3 reads TGTGCCAGCAGCTTATGGTCGGCGGCCCAGTACTTC. The chain couples TRBV7-2 to TRBJ2-5, with no clear D. This CDR3 has 12 residues. V was trimmed by 2 bases and J by 9 bases, leaving 10 bases between them. CDR1 is SGHTA and CDR2 is FQGNSA in the germline V gene.

The chain recombines TRBV4-3 with TRBJ2-1; D not resolved. From germline, CDR1 is LGHNA and CDR2 YSLEER. Trimming left V 0 bases short and J 6 bases short, with 18 bases between. The CDR3 sequence is 17 residues long. CDR3 DNA sequence: TGCGCCAGCAGCCAAGAGACCTCGGCCGTCGGTCTCAATGAGCAGTTCTTC. Its translation is CASSQETSAVGLNEQFF.

The chain combines TRBV2 with TRBJ2-4; D might be TRBD1 (6 bases). The CDR3 has 15 amino acids. Germline V gene data show CDR1 as SNHLY and CDR2 as FYNNEI. The V end lost 6 bases, the J end lost 0 bases, and 12 bases lay between the germline ends. DNA for the CDR3: TGTGCCAGCAGATGGACAGCGTTAGCCAAAAACATTCAGTACTTC. Protein sequence: CASRWTALAKNIQYF.

The rearrangement links TRBV20-1 to TRBJ2-7, with D tentatively TRBD1 (5 bases). This CDR3 has 13 residues. From germline, CDR1 is DFQATT and CDR2 SNEGSKA (reference sequence). Trimming took off 6 bases at V and 2 bases at J, with 14 bases between the two ends. CDR3: CSATGRETYEQYF. The CDR3 nucleotides are TGCAGTGCAACAGGCAGGGAAACCTACGAGCAGTACTTC.

This clonotype has a count of ten or more. The chain recombines TRBV7-3 with TRBJ2-1, with D possibly being TRBD2 (5 bases). The V gene's germline CDR1 is SGHTA and CDR2 FQGTGA. The CDR3 is made up of 13 amino acids. V gave up 3 bases and J gave up 4 bases, with 7 bases separating them. CDR3 sequence reads: CASSFEGYNEQFF. The CDR3 region has the DNA TGTGCCAGCAGCTTTGAGGGTTACAATGAGCAGTTCTTC.

A few counts support this clonotype. The gene calls are TRBV25-1 and TRBJ2-7; 8 bases are shared with TRBD2. This CDR3 is 14 amino acids long. Germline-derived CDR1 and CDR2 are MGHDK and SYGVNS. Germline trimming cut 5 bases from V and 1 base from J; bases unmatched to any gene: 4. CDR3: CASSPTSVSYEQYF. In DNA, the CDR3 is TGTGCCAGCAGTCCGACTAGCGTTTCCTACGAGCAGTACTTC.

This sequence joins TRBV6-1 and TRBJ1-3, with a possible D match to TRBD1 (5 bases). Looked up from germline, CDR1 is MNHNS and CDR2 is SASEGT. The CDR3 covers 14 residues. Trimming removed 7 bases from V and 1 base from J, with 11 bases in between. CDR3 loop: CASTIGQSGNTIYF. CDR3 DNA: TGTGCCAGCACCATAGGACAATCTGGAAACACCATATATTTT.

This clonotype has ten or more counts. This chain uses TRBV29-1 with TRBJ2-5; 8 nucleotides match TRBD2. Unmatched junction bases numbered 6, after V lost 2 bases and J lost 4 bases. Germline V gene lookup returns CDR1 SQVTM and CDR2 ANQGSEA. The CDR3 length is 14 residues. CDR3 sequence: CSVEQRETRETQYF. In DNA, the CDR3 is TGCAGCGTTGAACAGCGGGAGACTCGAGAGACCCAGTACTTC.

The table lists this clonotype with a few counts. The V call is TRBV11-2, the J call TRBJ1-3, with D tentatively TRBD1 (6 bases). The germline V and J ends were trimmed by 2 bases and 0 bases, with 17 bases remaining between them. Germline loops: CDR1 SGHAT, CDR2 FQNNGV. The CDR3 contains 18 residues. In nucleotides, the CDR3 is TGTGCCAGCAGCTTATCCCGTGGGGGGCTGAGCTCTGGAAACACCATATATTTT. Its translation: CASSLSRGGLSSGNTIYF. The entire variable domain, with the rest obtained from reference TRBV11-2 and TRBJ1-3, is as follows: EAGVAQSPRYKIIEKRQSVAFWCNPISGHATLYWYQQILGQGPKLLIQFQNNGVVDDSQLPKDRFSAERLKGVDSTLKIQPAKLEDSAVYLCASSLSRGGLSSGNTIYFGEGSWLTVV.

This clonotype was observed at least ten times. This chain connects TRBV20-1 to TRBJ1-2; D is unclear. V lost 6 bases and J lost 6, with 8 bases in between. This CDR3 region has 10 residues. Germline values: CDR1 DFQATT, CDR2 SNEGSKA (reference sequence). CDR3 protein: CSAAIDGYTF. CDR3 DNA sequence: TGCAGTGCCGCTATCGATGGCTACACCTTC.

Many counts were recorded for this clonotype. The chain carries TRBV20-1 and TRBJ2-5; TRBD1 might be the D (5 bases). The germline CDR1 and CDR2 sequences are DFQATT and SNEGSKA (reference sequence). V was cut by 1 base and J by 2 bases, with 14 bases left in between. The CDR3 is made up of 15 amino acids. The CDR3 nucleotides are TGCAGTGCTAGAGGACAGAGCATGATACAAGAGACCCAGTACTTC. As protein: CSARGQSMIQETQYF.

This clonotype has just a few counts. The rearrangement joins TRBV28 to TRBJ1-3; D remains ambiguous. Trimming removed 7 bases at V and 0 bases at J, with 10 bases between. CDR1 and CDR2 from the germline V gene are MDHEN and SYDVKM. The CDR3 extends over 14 amino acids. The DNA of the CDR3 is TGTGCCAGCACCAGCGGGATCTCTGGAAACACCATATATTTT. It is translated as CASTSGISGNTIYF.